The clone carrying this T cell receptor beta chain was seen repeatedly, ten times or more. Its antigen remains unknown. The data stem from a study of neurological immune-mediated disorders. Whole-study findings and limits: Sharing of CDR3 amino acid sequences among expanded clones across subjects was absent, suggesting private repertoires in all groups.

TCRdb called the 5' RACE reads again in MiXCR, with one record for every CDR3 protein. Seen here are some 66,000 distinct CDR3 sequences, 4.5% observed once, and the top ten hold less than 8%. Germline V gene data show CDR1 as SGHVS and CDR2 as FQNEAQ. The ends were cut back, 1 base at V and 2 bases at J, with 9 bases in the middle. The length of the CDR3 is 14 residues. The chain employs TRBV7-8 and TRBJ2-7, with D perhaps TRBD1 (6 bases). The sample consisted of PBMCs. The receptor's source is a man aged 25 to 40 with multiple sclerosis. The CDR3 sequence: CASSLGAGAYEQYV. As DNA, the CDR3 is TGTGCCAGCAGCTTAGGAGCAGGGGCCTACGAGCAGTACGTC.